The rows below give T cell receptor beta chains drawn from one sample of a study of blood T cells in healthy people across ages. A single record per CDR3 protein comes from TCRdb applying MiXCR to the 5' RACE reads. The sample has about 1.8 million distinct CDR3 sequences; around 50% are singletons. The sequenced sample was blood. All receptors come from a woman between 40 and 55 years old in good health. CDR3s include the opening cysteine and the closing phenylalanine or tryptophan. The order of the fields is V gene, J gene, D gene, clone size, CDR3 protein, CDR3 DNA. D genes are given only for firm matches. Rows give clone size only sometimes, using once, few, many, or a class for an expanded clone.

>TRBV2|TRBJ2-3|TRBD2|.
CATSGTSGGIDTQYF
TGTGCCACTTCCGGGACTAGCGGGGGTATAGATACGCAGTATTTT
>TRBV5-1|TRBJ2-1|.|few
CASSLGSSRALEQFF
TGCGCCAGCAGCTTGGGGTCTAGCCGGGCATTGGAGCAGTTCTTC
>TRBV20-1|TRBJ1-2|TRBD1|.
CSASPPGQEYYGYTF
TGCAGTGCTAGCCCTCCGGGACAGGAGTACTATGGCTACACCTTC
>TRBV11-2|TRBJ2-4|.|.
CASSPPVGAKNIQYF
TGTGCCAGCAGCCCCCCAGTTGGGGCCAAAAACATTCAGTACTTC
>TRBV6-1|TRBJ2-5|TRBD2|.
CASSEAGTSLRTQYF
TGTGCCAGCAGTGAAGCGGGGACTAGTTTGAGGACCCAGTACTTC
>TRBV6-1|TRBJ2-4|TRBD1|.
CASRSQQGASNIQYF
TGTGCCAGCAGGAGCCAACAGGGGGCGTCGAACATTCAGTACTTC
>TRBV20-1|TRBJ1-6|.|.
CSARATPTGNSPLHF
TGCAGTGCTAGAGCTACACCCACTGGGAATTCACCCCTCCACTTT
>TRBV5-6|TRBJ2-5|.|.
CASSPILAGETQYF
TGTGCCAGCAGCCCAATACTAGCCGGGGAGACCCAGTACTTC
>TRBV7-9|TRBJ2-1|TRBD1|few
CASSSKTDRGNEQFF
TGTGCCAGCAGCTCGAAGACGGACAGGGGCAATGAGCAGTTCTTC
>TRBV5-5|TRBJ2-1|.|few
CASSLGQGGSDEQFF
TGTGCCAGCAGCTTGGGACAGGGAGGGTCCGATGAGCAGTTCTTC
>TRBV2|TRBJ1-2|.|.
CASTMREGWDGYTF
TGTGCCAGCACCATGAGGGAGGGATGGGATGGCTACACCTTC
>TRBV20-1|TRBJ1-6|TRBD1|.
CSASLQGTSPLHF
TGCAGTGCTAGTCTACAGGGGACTTCACCCCTCCACTTT
>TRBV5-1|TRBJ2-1|TRBD2|many
CASSLAGVTYNEQFF
TGTGCCAGCAGCTTAGCGGGGGTTACCTACAATGAGCAGTTCTTC
>TRBV5-1|TRBJ2-5|.|once
CASSLGARALETQYF
TGCGCCAGCAGCCTGGGGGCGAGGGCGCTGGAGACCCAGTACTTC
>TRBV5-1|TRBJ2-1|.|once
CASSLNMLEQFF
TGCGCCAGCAGCTTGAACATGCTTGAGCAGTTCTTC
>TRBV2|TRBJ2-5|TRBD2|.
CASSNQRLAGGQETQYF
TGTGCCAGCAGTAATCAAAGACTAGCGGGGGGCCAAGAGACCCAGTACTTC
>TRBV4-1|TRBJ1-2|TRBD1|.
CASSHLTGGAGGYTF
TGCGCCAGCAGCCACCTAACAGGGGGCGCGGGTGGCTACACCTTC
>TRBV2|TRBJ2-5|TRBD2|.
CASSESLLAGLEETQYF
TGTGCCAGCAGTGAATCCCTACTAGCGGGACTGGAAGAGACCCAGTACTTC
>TRBV20-1|TRBJ1-1|.|.
CSAQGYGTEAFF
TGCAGTGCCCAGGGTTATGGCACTGAAGCTTTCTTT
>TRBV6-5|TRBJ2-5|TRBD1|.
CASRLARQGVLETQYF
TGTGCCAGCAGACTCGCCCGACAGGGAGTTCTCGAGACCCAGTACTTC
>TRBV6-5|TRBJ2-1|.|few
CASSFQPGLSYNEQFF
TGTGCCAGCAGTTTCCAGCCAGGGTTGTCTTACAATGAGCAGTTCTTC
>TRBV7-2|TRBJ1-4|TRBD1|.
CASSPARGLNEKLFF
TGTGCCAGCAGCCCCGCGAGGGGGCTTAACGAAAAACTGTTTTTT
>TRBV25-1|TRBJ2-1|.|few
CASSVSTSNEQFF
TGTGCCAGCAGTGTCTCCACTTCGAATGAGCAGTTCTTC
>TRBV28|TRBJ2-1|.|.
CASSSPGANKGQFF
TGTGCCAGCAGTTCCCCGGGGGCGAACAAAGGGCAGTTCTTC
>TRBV20-1|TRBJ2-3|TRBD2|.
CSFSGVTDTQYF
TGCAGCTTTAGCGGGGTCACAGATACGCAGTATTTT
>TRBV18|TRBJ2-5|.|few
CASSRELGETQYF
TGTGCCAGCTCACGCGAGCTCGGGGAGACCCAGTACTTC
>TRBV12-3/TRBV12-4|TRBJ2-7|TRBD1|.
CASGDRGGYEQYF
TGTGCCAGCGGGGACAGGGGGGGCTACGAGCAGTACTTC
>TRBV27|TRBJ2-3|TRBD2|.
CAGSQTSGGVDTQYF
TGTGCCGGCAGTCAGACTAGCGGGGGGGTGGATACGCAGTATTTT
>TRBV7-2|TRBJ2-7|TRBD2|many
CASSLTSGGTYEQYF
TGTGCCAGCAGCTTAACTAGCGGGGGAACCTACGAGCAGTACTTC
>TRBV6-2/TRBV6-3|TRBJ2-5|TRBD1|few
CASRGTGKETQYF
TGTGCCAGCAGAGGGACAGGGAAAGAGACCCAGTACTTC
>TRBV14|TRBJ2-3|.|.
CASSQVGFTDTQYF
TGTGCCAGCAGCCAAGTAGGGTTCACAGATACGCAGTATTTT